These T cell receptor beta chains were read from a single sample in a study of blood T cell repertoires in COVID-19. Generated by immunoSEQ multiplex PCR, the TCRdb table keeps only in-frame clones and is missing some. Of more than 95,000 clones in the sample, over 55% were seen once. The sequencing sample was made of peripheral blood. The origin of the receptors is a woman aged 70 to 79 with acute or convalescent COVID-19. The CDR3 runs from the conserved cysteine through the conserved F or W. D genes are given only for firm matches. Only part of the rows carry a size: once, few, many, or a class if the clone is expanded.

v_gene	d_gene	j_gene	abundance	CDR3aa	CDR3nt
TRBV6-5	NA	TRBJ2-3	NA	CASSFHTGAIDTQYF	TGTGCCAGCAGTTTCCACACGGGAGCGATAGATACGCAGTATTTT
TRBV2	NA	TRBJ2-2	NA	CASRTVHRELFF	TGTGCCAGCCGGACTGTCCACCGGGAGCTGTTTTTT
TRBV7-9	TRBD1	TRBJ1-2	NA	CASSTTGEDGYTF	TGTGCCAGCAGCACCACAGGGGAGGATGGCTACACCTTC
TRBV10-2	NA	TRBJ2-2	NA	CASTLGQNTGELFF	TGCGCCAGCACCCTGGGACAGAACACCGGGGAGCTGTTTTTT
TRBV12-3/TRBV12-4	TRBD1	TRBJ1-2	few	CASRGDSIGYTF	TGTGCCAGCAGGGGGGACAGCATCGGCTACACCTTC
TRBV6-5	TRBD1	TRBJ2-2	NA	CASSRRDSNTGELFF	TGTGCCAGCAGTCGCCGGGACAGTAACACCGGGGAGCTGTTTTTT
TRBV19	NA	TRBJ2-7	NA	CASSPSWDGREQYF	TGTGCCAGTAGTCCGTCTTGGGACGGGAGAGAGCAGTACTTC
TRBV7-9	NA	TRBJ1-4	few	CASSLETTGLFF	TGTGCCAGCAGCTTAGAGACTACGGGACTGTTTTTT
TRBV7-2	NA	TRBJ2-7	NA	CASSFRVGYEQYF	TGTGCCAGCAGCTTCAGGGTCGGGTACGAGCAGTACTTC
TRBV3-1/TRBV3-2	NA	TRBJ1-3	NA	CASSRNRAGVSGNTIYF	TGTGCCAGCAGCCGGAACAGAGCAGGGGTTTCTGGAAACACCATATATTTT